This T cell receptor beta chain is from a study of shared clonotypes between healthy human individuals. Measured with immunoSEQ multiplex PCR; TCRdb has only the in-frame clones, and not every one. The sample records 450,000 to 500,000 clones, about 79% being singletons. The CDR3 extends over 14 amino acids. Germline CDR1 and CDR2: LNHDA and SQIVND (reference sequence). The V end was cut by 6 bases, the J end by 0 bases, with 9 bases between. This sequence joins TRBV19 and TRBJ1-5; D not resolved. Sequences were obtained from PBMCs. The sequence was obtained from a woman between 40 and 50 years old in good health. Some clones in this sample may be carry-over from other donors' samples. Here the CDR3 reads CASSGVLSNQPQHF. The DNA of the CDR3 is TGTGCCAGTAGCGGGGTGCTTAGCAATCAGCCCCAGCATTTT.